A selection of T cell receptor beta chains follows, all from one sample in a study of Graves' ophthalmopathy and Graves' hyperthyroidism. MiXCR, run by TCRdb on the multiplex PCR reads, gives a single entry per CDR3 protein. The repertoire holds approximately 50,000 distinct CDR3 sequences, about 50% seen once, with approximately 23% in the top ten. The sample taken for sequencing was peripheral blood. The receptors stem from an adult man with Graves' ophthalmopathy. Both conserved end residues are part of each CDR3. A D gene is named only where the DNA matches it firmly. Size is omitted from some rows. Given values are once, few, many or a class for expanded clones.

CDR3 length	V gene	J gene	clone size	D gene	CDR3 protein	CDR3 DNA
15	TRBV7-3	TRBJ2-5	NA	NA	CASSLLGSPKETQYF	TGTGCCAGCAGCTTACTGGGCAGTCCAAAAGAGACCCAGTACTTC
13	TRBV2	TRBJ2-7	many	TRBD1	CASSRDRVYEQYF	TGTGCCAGCAGCCGGGACAGGGTCTACGAGCAGTACTTC
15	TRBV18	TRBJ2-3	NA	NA	CASSPPGRATDTQYF	TGTGCCAGCTCACCACCGGGCAGAGCCACAGATACGCAGTATTTT
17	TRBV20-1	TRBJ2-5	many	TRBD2	CSARDGLAGAYQETQYF	TGCAGTGCTAGAGATGGGCTAGCGGGGGCCTACCAAGAGACCCAGTACTTC
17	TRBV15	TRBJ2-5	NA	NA	CATSRVRGGGPEETQYF	TGTGCCACCAGCAGGGTCAGAGGGGGAGGGCCGGAGGAGACCCAGTACTTC
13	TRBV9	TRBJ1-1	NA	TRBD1	CASRQGGEGEAFF	TGTGCCAGCAGACAGGGGGGAGAAGGTGAAGCTTTCTTT
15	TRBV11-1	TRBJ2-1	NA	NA	CASSLAHYPANEQFF	TGTGCCAGCAGCTTAGCTCACTACCCTGCCAATGAGCAGTTCTTC
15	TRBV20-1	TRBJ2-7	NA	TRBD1	CSARDGAGGSYEQCF	TGCAGTGCTAGAGATGGGGCAGGGGGATCCTATGAGCAGTGCTTC
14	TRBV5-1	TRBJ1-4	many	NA	CASSLEPTVGELFF	TGCGCCAGCAGCTTGGAACCCACAGTGGGAGAACTGTTTTTT
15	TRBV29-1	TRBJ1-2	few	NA	CSVEGPLRGLSGYTF	TGCAGCGTTGAAGGGCCACTGCGGGGTCTGAGCGGCTACACCTTC
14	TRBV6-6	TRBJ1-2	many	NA	CASSLLGQNYGYTF	TGTGCCAGCAGCCTACTAGGGCAGAACTATGGCTACACCTTC
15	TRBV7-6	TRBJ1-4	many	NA	CASSLGTATNEKLFF	TGTGCCAGCAGCTTAGGAACAGCAACTAATGAAAAACTGTTTTTT
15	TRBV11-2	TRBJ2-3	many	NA	CASSPRWKSTDTQYF	TGTGCCAGCAGCCCCCGATGGAAGAGCACAGATACGCAGTATTTT
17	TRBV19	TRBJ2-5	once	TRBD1	CASSIVGTGGILETQYF	TGTGCCAGTAGTATAGTCGGGACAGGGGGGATCCTGGAGACCCAGTACTTC
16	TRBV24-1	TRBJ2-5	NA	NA	CATSAPLLPGEETQYF	TGTGCCACCAGTGCTCCCCTACTACCGGGAGAAGAGACCCAGTACTTC
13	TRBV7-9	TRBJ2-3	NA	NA	CARRCPPPDTQYF	TGTGCCAGGAGGTGCCCCCCCCCAGATACGCAGTATTTT
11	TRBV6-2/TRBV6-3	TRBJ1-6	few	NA	CASSDDSPLHF	TGTGCCAGCAGTGACGATTCACCCCTCCACTTT
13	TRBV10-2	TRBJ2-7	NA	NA	CASTRAEDYEQYF	TGCGCCAGCACTCGGGCGGAGGACTACGAGCAGTACTTC
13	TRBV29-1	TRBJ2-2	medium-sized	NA	CSVEVTDTGELFF	TGCAGCGTTGAAGTTACAGACACCGGGGAGCTGTTTTTT
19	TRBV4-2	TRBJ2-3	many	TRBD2	CASSQAPGTSGRGTDTQYF	TGTGCCAGCAGCCAAGCCCCCGGGACTAGCGGGAGGGGAACAGATACGCAGTATTTT
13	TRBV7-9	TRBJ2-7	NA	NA	CASSLRVLEPQYF	TGTGCCAGCAGCTTAAGAGTACTCGAACCGCAGTACTTC
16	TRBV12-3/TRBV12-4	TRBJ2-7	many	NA	CASSPTNRARSYEQYF	TGTGCCAGCAGCCCAACTAACAGGGCGCGTTCCTACGAGCAGTACTTC
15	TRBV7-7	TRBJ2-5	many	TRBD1	CASSLGDRSQETQYF	TGTGCTAGCAGCTTGGGGGACAGGAGCCAAGAGACCCAGTACTTC
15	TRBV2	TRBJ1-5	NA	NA	CATGADVAINQPQHF	TGTGCCACCGGGGCAGACGTCGCTATCAATCAGCCCCAGCATTTT
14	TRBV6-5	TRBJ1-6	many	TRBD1	CASSSGTDNSPLHF	TGTGCCAGCAGTTCCGGGACAGATAATTCACCCCTCCACTTT
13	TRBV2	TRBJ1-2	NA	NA	CASTMLEGEGYTF	TGTGCCAGCACCATGCTGGAGGGCGAGGGCTACACCTTC
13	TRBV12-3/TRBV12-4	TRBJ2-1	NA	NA	CASGMRGANEQFF	TGTGCCAGCGGCATGAGGGGTGCCAATGAGCAGTTCTTC
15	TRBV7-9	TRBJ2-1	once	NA	CASSITREGVGEQFF	TGTGCCAGCAGCATAACTAGAGAGGGGGTAGGCGAGCAGTTCTTC
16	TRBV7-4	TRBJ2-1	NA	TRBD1	CASSFHWDSPKGWQFF	TGTGCCAGCAGCTTCCACTGGGACAGTCCAAAAGGTTGGCAGTTCTTC
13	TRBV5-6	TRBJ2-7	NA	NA	CASSLGPGIEQYF	TGTGCCAGCAGCTTGGGTCCAGGGATCGAGCAGTACTTC
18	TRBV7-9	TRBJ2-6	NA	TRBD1	CASSRGQGQNSGANVLTF	TGTGCCAGCAGTCGCGGACAGGGCCAAAACTCTGGGGCCAACGTCCTGACTTTC
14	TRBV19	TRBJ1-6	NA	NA	CASSTDSYNSPLHF	TGTGCCAGCAGTACGGACAGCTATAATTCACCCCTCCACTTT
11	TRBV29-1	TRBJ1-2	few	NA	CSVDNNYGYTF	TGCAGCGTTGACAATAACTATGGCTACACCTTC
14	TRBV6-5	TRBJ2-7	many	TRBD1	CASSFSPGQLEQYF	TGTGCCAGCAGTTTCTCTCCGGGACAGCTCGAGCAGTACTTC
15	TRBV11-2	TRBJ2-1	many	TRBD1	CASSLGQGVYNEQFF	TGTGCCAGCAGCCTTGGACAGGGGGTTTACAATGAGCAGTTCTTC
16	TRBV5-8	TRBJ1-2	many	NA	CASSFDGSVRGDGYTF	TGTGCCAGCAGCTTCGACGGGTCGGTCAGAGGAGATGGCTACACCTTC
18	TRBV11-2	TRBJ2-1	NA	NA	CASSLTNGVWGGYNEQFF	TGTGCCAGCAGCCTAACTAATGGGGTTTGGGGCGGCTACAATGAGCAGTTCTTC
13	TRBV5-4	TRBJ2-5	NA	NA	CASSLGGKETQYF	TGTGCCAGCAGCTTGGGTGGAAAAGAGACCCAGTACTTC
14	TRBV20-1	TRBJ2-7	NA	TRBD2	CSARPSGILYEQYF	TGCAGTGCTAGACCTAGCGGGATCCTTTACGAGCAGTACTTC
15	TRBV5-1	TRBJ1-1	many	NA	CASSLAGQGWTEAFF	TGCGCCAGCAGCTTGGCGGGGCAGGGGTGGACTGAAGCTTTCTTT
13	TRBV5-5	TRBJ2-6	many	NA	CASGLSGANVLTF	TGTGCCAGCGGGCTCTCTGGGGCCAACGTCCTGACTTTC